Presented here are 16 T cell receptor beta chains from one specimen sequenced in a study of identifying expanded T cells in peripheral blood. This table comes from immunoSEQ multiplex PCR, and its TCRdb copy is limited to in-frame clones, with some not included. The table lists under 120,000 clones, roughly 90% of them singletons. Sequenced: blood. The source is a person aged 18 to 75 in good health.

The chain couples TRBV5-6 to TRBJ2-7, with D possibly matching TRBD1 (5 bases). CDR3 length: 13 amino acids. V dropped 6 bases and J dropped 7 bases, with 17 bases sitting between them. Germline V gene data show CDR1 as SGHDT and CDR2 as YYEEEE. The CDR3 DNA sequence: TGTGCCAGCACCATGGGGCCCAATAATGAGCAGTACTTC. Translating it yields CASTMGPNNEQYF.

The chain's CDR3 is CASSLGADKSSYEQYF. CDR3 DNA sequence: TGTGCCAGCAGTTTAGGCGCGGACAAGAGCTCCTACGAGCAGTACTTC. The chain links TRBV28 to TRBJ2-7, with D perhaps TRBD1 (5 bases). The length of the CDR3 is 16 residues. V gave up 2 bases and J gave up 0 bases, with 14 bases separating them. Germline CDR1 is MDHEN and CDR2 is SYDVKM. The variable domain in full, with the rest retrieved from reference TRBV28 and TRBJ2-7, is DVKVTQSSRYLVKRTGEKVFLECVQDMDHENMFWYRQDPGLGLRLIYFSYDVKMKEKGDIPEGYSVSREKKERFSLILESASTNQTSMYLCASSLGADKSSYEQYFGPGTRLTVT.

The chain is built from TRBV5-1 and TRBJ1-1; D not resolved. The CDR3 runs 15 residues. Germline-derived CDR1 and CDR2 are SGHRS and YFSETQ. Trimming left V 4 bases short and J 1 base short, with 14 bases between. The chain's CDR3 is CASSLPAAPNTEAFF. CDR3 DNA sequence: TGCGCCAGCAGCCTTCCCGCTGCCCCGAACACTGAAGCTTTCTTT.

In DNA form, the CDR3 reads TGTGCCAGCACCTACGCCCCGGGACAGCGGCGGAAAAACATTCAGTACTTC. Its protein product is CASTYAPGQRRKNIQYF. The chain uses TRBV7-7 and TRBJ2-4; 7 nucleotides line up with TRBD1. The germline CDR1 and CDR2 sequences are SSHAT and FNYEAQ (reference sequence). The CDR3 covers 17 residues. V trimming: 7 bases; J trimming: 4 bases; junction bases outside the gene matches: 16.

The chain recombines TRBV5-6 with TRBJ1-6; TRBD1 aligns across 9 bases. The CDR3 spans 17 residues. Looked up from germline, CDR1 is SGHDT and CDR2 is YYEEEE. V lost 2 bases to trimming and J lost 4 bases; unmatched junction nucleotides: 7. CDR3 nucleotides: TGTGCCAGCAGCTTATTCGGGGGACAGGGTTATAATTCACCCCTCCACTTT. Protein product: CASSLFGGQGYNSPLHF.

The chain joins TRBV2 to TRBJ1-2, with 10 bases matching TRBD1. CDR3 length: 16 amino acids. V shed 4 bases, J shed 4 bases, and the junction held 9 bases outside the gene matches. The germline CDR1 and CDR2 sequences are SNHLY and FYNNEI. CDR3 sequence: CASSGDTGTGAYGYTF. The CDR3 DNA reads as TGTGCCAGCAGTGGGGATACCGGGACAGGGGCCTATGGCTACACCTTC.

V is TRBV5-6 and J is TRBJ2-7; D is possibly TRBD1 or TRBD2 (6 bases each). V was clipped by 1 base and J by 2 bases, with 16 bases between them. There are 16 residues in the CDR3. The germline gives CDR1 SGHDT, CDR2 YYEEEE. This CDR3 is CASSLWGAGGAYEQYF. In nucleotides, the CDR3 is TGTGCCAGCAGCTTGTGGGGAGCCGGGGGCGCCTACGAGCAGTACTTC.

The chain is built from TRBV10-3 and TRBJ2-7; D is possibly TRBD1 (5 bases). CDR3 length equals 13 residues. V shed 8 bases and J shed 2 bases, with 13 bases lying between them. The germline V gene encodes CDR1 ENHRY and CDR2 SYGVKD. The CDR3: CAIGNRNAYEQYF. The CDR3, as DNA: TGTGCCATCGGGAACAGGAACGCCTACGAGCAGTACTTC.

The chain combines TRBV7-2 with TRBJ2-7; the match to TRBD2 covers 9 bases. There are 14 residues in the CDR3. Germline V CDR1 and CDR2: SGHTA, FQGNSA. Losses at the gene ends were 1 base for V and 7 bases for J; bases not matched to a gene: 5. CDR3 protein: CASSLVAGDREQYF. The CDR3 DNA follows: TGTGCCAGCAGCTTAGTAGCGGGGGATAGGGAGCAGTACTTC.

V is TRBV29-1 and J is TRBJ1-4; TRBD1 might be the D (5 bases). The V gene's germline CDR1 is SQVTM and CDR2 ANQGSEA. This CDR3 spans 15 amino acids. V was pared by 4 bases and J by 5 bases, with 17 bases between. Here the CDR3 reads CSVGLLGQENEKLFF. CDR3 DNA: TGCAGCGTTGGCCTGCTCGGACAAGAAAATGAAAAACTGTTTTTT.

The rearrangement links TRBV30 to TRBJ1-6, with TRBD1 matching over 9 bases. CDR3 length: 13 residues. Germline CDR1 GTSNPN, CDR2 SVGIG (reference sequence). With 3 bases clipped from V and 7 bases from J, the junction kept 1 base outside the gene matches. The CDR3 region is CAWRTGGNSPLHF. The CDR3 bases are TGTGCCTGGAGAACAGGGGGCAATTCACCCCTCCACTTT.

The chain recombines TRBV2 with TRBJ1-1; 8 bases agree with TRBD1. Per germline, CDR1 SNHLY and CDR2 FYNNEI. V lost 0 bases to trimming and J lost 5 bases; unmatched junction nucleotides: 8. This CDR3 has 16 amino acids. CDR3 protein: CASSEASGGVGTEAFF. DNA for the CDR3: TGTGCCAGCAGTGAAGCATCAGGGGGCGTTGGGACTGAAGCTTTCTTT. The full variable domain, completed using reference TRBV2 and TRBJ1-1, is EPEVTQTPSHQVTQMGQEVILRCVPISNHLYFYWYRQILGQKVEFLVSFYNNEISEKSEIFDDQFSVERPDGSNFTLKIRSTKLEDSAMYFCASSEASGGVGTEAFFGQGTRLTVV.

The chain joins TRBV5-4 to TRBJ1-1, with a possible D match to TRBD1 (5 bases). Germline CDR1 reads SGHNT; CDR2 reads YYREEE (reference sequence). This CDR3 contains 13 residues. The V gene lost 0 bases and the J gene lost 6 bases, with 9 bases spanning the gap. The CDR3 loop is CASSLAGRSEAFF. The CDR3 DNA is TGTGCCAGCAGCTTGGCAGGGAGATCTGAAGCTTTCTTT.

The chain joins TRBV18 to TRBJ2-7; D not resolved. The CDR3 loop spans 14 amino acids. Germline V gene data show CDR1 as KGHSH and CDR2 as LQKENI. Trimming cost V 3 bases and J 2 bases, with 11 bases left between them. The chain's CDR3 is CASSPMDVTYEQYF. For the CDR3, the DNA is TGTGCCAGCTCACCTATGGACGTTACCTACGAGCAGTACTTC.

This CDR3 reads CATSSRGEARSYEQYF. CDR3 bases: TGTGCCACCAGCAGTCGGGGAGAGGCACGGTCCTACGAGCAGTACTTC. The V call is TRBV15, the J call TRBJ2-7; D might be TRBD2 (5 bases). The CDR3 covers 16 residues. The ends were cut back, 3 bases at V and 1 base at J, with 16 bases in the middle. Germline V lookup: CDR1 LNHNV, CDR2 YYDKDF (reference sequence).

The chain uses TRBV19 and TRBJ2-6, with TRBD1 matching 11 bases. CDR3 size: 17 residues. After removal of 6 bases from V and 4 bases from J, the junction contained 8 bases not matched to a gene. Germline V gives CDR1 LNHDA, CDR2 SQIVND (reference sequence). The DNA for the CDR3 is TGTGCCAGTAGCTGGGACAGGGGGTTATCCGGGGCCAACGTCCTGACTTTC. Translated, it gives CASSWDRGLSGANVLTF. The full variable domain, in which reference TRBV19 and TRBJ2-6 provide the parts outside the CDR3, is DGGITQSPKYLFRKEGQNVTLSCEQNLNHDAMYWYRQDPGQGLRLIYYSQIVNDFQKGDIAEGYSVSREKKESFPLTVTSAQKNPTAFYLCASSWDRGLSGANVLTFGAGSRLTVL.